This T cell receptor beta chain was obtained from a study of blood T cell repertoires in COVID-19. Assay: immunoSEQ multiplex PCR; the TCRdb copy retains only in-frame clones and omits some. The sample lists fewer than 250,000 clones; less than 85% were seen once. Clinical history reported by participants formed the basis on which cohorts were assigned. The CDR3 length is 16 residues. The germline CDR1 and CDR2 sequences are MDHEN and SYDVKM. Unmatched junction bases numbered 10, after V lost 6 bases and J lost 0 bases. The rearrangement links TRBV28 to TRBJ1-1; TRBD1 matches at 7 bases. The sequenced sample consisted of PBMCs or T cells enriched from blood (not recorded which). This receptor was obtained from a woman in her twenties or thirties who had recovered from COVID-19. CDR3: CASSLPAQGMNTEAFF. Here the CDR3 DNA reads TGTGCCAGCAGCTTACCTGCACAGGGGATGAACACTGAAGCTTTCTTT.